The 19 T cell receptor beta chains in this list originate from one sample, sequenced in a study of breast tumors, draining lymph nodes, adjacent tissues. The lymph nodes were axillary draining lymph nodes from breast cancer patients. TCRdb reprocessed the multiplex PCR reads with MiXCR, giving one entry per CDR3 protein. This sample carries about 200,000 distinct CDR3 sequences, 31% of them seen once, and the ten largest clones take about 4.3%. The sequenced material came from axillary lymph node tissue. These receptors originate from a female donor with breast cancer. Some clones in this sample may be carry-over from other donors' samples.

The gene calls are TRBV15 and TRBJ2-2, with 7 nucleotides matching TRBD2. CDR1 and CDR2 (germline): LNHNV, YYDKDF (reference sequence). After removal of 5 bases from V and 0 bases from J, the junction contained 6 bases not matched to a gene. The CDR3 runs to 16 residues. In nucleotides, the CDR3 is TGTGCCACCAGCTCGTCGCTAGCGGCGAACACCGGGGAGCTGTTTTTT. It specifies CATSSSLAANTGELFF.

This clonotype was observed at least ten times. The rearrangement joins TRBV7-9 to TRBJ1-2, with 7 bases identical to TRBD1. Germline V gene data show CDR1 as SEHNR and CDR2 as FQNEAQ (reference sequence). Trimming cost V 6 bases and J 4 bases; bases outside gene matches: 5. CDR3 size: 13 residues. The CDR3 spells CASSRGGPYGYTF. CDR3 coding DNA: TGTGCCAGCAGTCGAGGGGGCCCCTATGGCTACACCTTC.

In this sample, this clonotype turned up many times. This chain links TRBV19 with TRBJ2-1; a possible D gene is TRBD2 (6 bases). The CDR3 contains 15 residues. Germline V gene lookup returns CDR1 LNHDA and CDR2 SQIVND (reference sequence). Trimming shortened V by 9 bases and J by 0 bases, and 15 bases separated the two germline ends. The CDR3 loop is CASRRGLSSYNEQFF. The CDR3 DNA sequence: TGTGCCAGCCGTCGGGGGTTAAGCTCCTACAATGAGCAGTTCTTC. The whole variable domain, filled in from reference TRBV19 and TRBJ2-1, reads DGGITQSPKYLFRKEGQNVTLSCEQNLNHDAMYWYRQDPGQGLRLIYYSQIVNDFQKGDIAEGYSVSREKKESFPLTVTSAQKNPTAFYLCASRRGLSSYNEQFFGPGTRLTVL.

In its sample, this clonotype was seen many times. The chain combines TRBV5-1 with TRBJ1-4; D possibly corresponds to TRBD1 (5 bases). Per the germline V gene, CDR1 is SGHRS and CDR2 is YFSETQ. The CDR3 has 16 amino acids. With 5 bases removed from V and 5 bases from J, the gap between germline ends came to 19 bases. The CDR3 bases are TGCGCCAGCAGGCCCGGTAGGGGCTCTGGGAATGAAAAACTGTTTTTT. Translated, it gives CASRPGRGSGNEKLFF.

The table lists this clonotype with many counts. The chain uses TRBV19 and TRBJ1-3; D possibly corresponds to TRBD1 (6 bases). CDR1 is LNHDA, CDR2 SQIVND, per germline (reference sequence). The CDR3 runs 17 residues. The ends were cut back, 5 bases at V and 3 bases at J, with 20 bases in the middle. The CDR3 nucleotides read TGTGCCAGTAGTTCCCTGAACAGGGAAAAAGGTGGAAACACCATATATTTT. This gives the protein CASSSLNREKGGNTIYF. The variable domain in full, with the rest retrieved from reference TRBV19 and TRBJ1-3, is DGGITQSPKYLFRKEGQNVTLSCEQNLNHDAMYWYRQDPGQGLRLIYYSQIVNDFQKGDIAEGYSVSREKKESFPLTVTSAQKNPTAFYLCASSSLNREKGGNTIYFGEGSWLTVV.

This clonotype was observed many times. The V call is TRBV19, the J call TRBJ2-7; D call uncertain. The CDR3 totals 13 residues. Germline CDR1 and CDR2: LNHDA and SQIVND (reference sequence). The V end was cut by 3 bases, the J end by 3 bases, with 9 bases between. The CDR3 protein is CASSIGRDYEQYF. CDR3 nucleotides: TGTGCCAGTAGTATCGGTAGGGACTACGAGCAGTACTTC.

About this clonotype itself: One junction end does not reproduce the germline sequence, and a read error may be involved. This chain joins TRBV5-1 and TRBJ1-6, with TRBD1 matching 7 bases. Looked up from germline, CDR1 is SGHRS and CDR2 is YFSETQ. The length of the CDR3 is 14 residues. CDR3 nucleotides: TGCGCCAGCAGCTTTCAGGGGGGTAATTCCCCCCTCCACTTT. As protein: CASSFQGGNSPLHF.

This clonotype was observed at least ten times. This chain connects TRBV10-3 to TRBJ2-3, with D unclear. The CDR3 consists of 15 residues. Germline lookup yields CDR1 ENHRY and CDR2 SYGVKD. The ends were cut back, 0 bases at V and 3 bases at J, with 10 bases in the middle. For the CDR3, the DNA is TGTGCCATCAGTGAGTCTAGTCAGAGTACAGATACGCAGTATTTT. Protein product: CAISESSQSTDTQYF.

This clonotype came up a few times. The chain carries TRBV20-1 and TRBJ2-4; D possibly corresponds to TRBD1 (6 bases). CDR1 DFQATT and CDR2 SNEGSKA come from the germline V gene (reference sequence). This CDR3 is 15 amino acids long. V lost 2 bases to trimming and J lost 0 bases, with 11 bases between them. The CDR3 region is CSARTGGAAKNIQYF. CDR3 sequence (DNA): TGCAGTGCTAGAACTGGGGGCGCAGCCAAAAACATTCAGTACTTC.

CDR3 region: CSVEIWDRWETQYF. The CDR3, as DNA: TGCAGCGTTGAGATATGGGACAGGTGGGAGACCCAGTACTTC. V usage is TRBV29-1 and J usage is TRBJ2-5, with 8 bases fitting TRBD1. V lost 3 bases to trimming and J lost 5 bases; unmatched junction nucleotides: 8. Germline V gene sequence: CDR1 SQVTM, CDR2 ANQGSEA. The length of the CDR3 is 14 residues.

With respect to this clonotype: This may come from a read error, since a much larger clone is one base off. The genes are TRBV9 and TRBJ2-7; tentatively, D is TRBD1 (6 bases). The CDR3 length is 14 residues. Germline V gene lookup returns CDR1 SGDLS and CDR2 YYNGEE. The CDR3 here is CASSAQGIGVEQSF. The CDR3 DNA follows: TGTGCCAGCAGCGCCCAGGGGATAGGAGTCGAGCAGTCCTTC. Full variable domain (outside the CDR3, taken from reference TRBV9 and TRBJ2-7): DSGVTQTPKHLITATGQRVTLRCSPRSGDLSVYWYQQSLDQGLQFLIQYYNGEERAKGNILERFSAQQFPDLHSELNLSSLELGDSALYFCASSAQGIGVEQSFGPGTRLTVT.

The chain is built from TRBV4-1 and TRBJ2-1, with D perhaps assigned TRBD1 or TRBD2 (5 bases each). CDR3 length: 16 residues. V was pared by 0 bases and J by 3 bases, with 12 bases between. Germline V gives CDR1 MGHRA, CDR2 YSYEKL. DNA of the CDR3: TGCGCCAGCAGCCAAGATGAAGCGGACATCTACAATGAGCAGTTCTTC. It is translated as CASSQDEADIYNEQFF.

This clonotype was found many times. The rearrangement uses TRBV7-9 and TRBJ2-6, with a tentative D call TRBD2 (5 bases). Trimming cost V 5 bases and J 1 base, with 9 bases left between them. This CDR3 has 15 residues. The germline CDR1 and CDR2 sequences are SEHNR and FQNEAQ (reference sequence). As DNA, the CDR3 is TGTGCCAGCAGCCCCCCGGGGTCTGGGGCCAACGTCCTGACTTTC. As protein: CASSPPGSGANVLTF.

Ten or more counts support this clonotype. V and J are TRBV7-2 and TRBJ1-6, with TRBD1 identical over 8 bases. The CDR3 extends over 14 amino acids. CDR1 SGHTA and CDR2 FQGNSA come from the germline V gene. CDR3 sequence (DNA): TGTGCTTCCCAGGGGGCGGCCTATAATTCACCCCTCCACTTT. Translation: CASQGAAYNSPLHF.

This clonotype showed up just a few times. Since a much larger clone is just one base distant, this may be a read error. The chain recombines TRBV6-2 or TRBV6-3 with TRBJ2-7, with 8 bases aligning to TRBD2. The CDR3 has 14 amino acids. Germline assignment: CDR1 MNHEY and CDR2 SVGEGT. With V trimmed by 5 bases and J by 3 bases, 6 bases remained unmatched. DNA of the CDR3: TGTGCCAGCAGTCCTCAGCGGGGGCTCTACGAGCAGTACTTC. Translation gives CASSPQRGLYEQYF.

This sequence joins TRBV20-1 and TRBJ2-4, with TRBD2 as a possible D gene (6 bases). In germline, CDR1 is DFQATT, CDR2 SNEGSKA (reference sequence). The CDR3 spans 16 residues. Trimming pared 0 bases from V and 0 bases from J, leaving 12 bases between. The CDR3 DNA reads as TGCAGTGCTAGAGATAAACCGGGGGTAGCCAAAAACATTCAGTACTTC. Amino acid sequence: CSARDKPGVAKNIQYF.

Of note for this clonotype: A much larger clone lies one base from this, so it may be a read error. The CDR3 loop is CPSSQAGSHYYEQYF. The CDR3 DNA is TGTCCCAGCAGCCAAGCCGGGTCACACTACTACGAGCAGTACTTC. V and J are TRBV3-1 and TRBJ2-7; D gene ambiguous. The germline gives CDR1 LGHDT, CDR2 YNNKEL (reference sequence). This CDR3 has 15 residues.

This clonotype occurred many times. The chain couples TRBV4-3 to TRBJ2-7; 7 bases agree with TRBD2. The CDR3 loop spans 15 amino acids. The J segment lost 2 bases and the V segment lost 0 bases, leaving 4 bases of the junction unmatched. Germline-derived CDR1 and CDR2 are LGHNA and YSLEER. CDR3 DNA: TGCGCCAGCAGCCAAGATCGCGGACTAGCCTACGAGCAGTACTTC. It is translated as CASSQDRGLAYEQYF.

This clonotype was found many times. Given a much more abundant clone one base away, this may be a read error. V usage is TRBV7-6 and J usage is TRBJ2-6; 7 nucleotides match TRBD1. The germline CDR1 and CDR2 sequences are SGHVS and FNYEAQ. CDR3 length: 15 amino acids. The CDR3 sequence is CASSLGATGANVLPF. CDR3 DNA sequence: TGTGCCAGCAGCTTAGGTGCTACAGGGGCCAACGTCCTGCCTTTC.